This T cell receptor (beta chain) was recorded in a study of T cells in Graves' hyperthyroidism and ophthalmopathy. Template material for amplifying TCR beta CDR3 regions consisted of RNA transcripts. The primer set for the first-round RT-PCR of the TCR CDR3 was HTBI. One entry per CDR3 protein results from TCRdb running MiXCR on the multiplex PCR reads. The sample lists 360,000 or so distinct CDR3 sequences, less than 20% seen once, with less than 20% in the top ten. Germline V lookup: CDR1 SGHAT, CDR2 FQNNGV. Trimming pared 0 bases from V and 4 bases from J, leaving 15 bases between. The CDR3 is made up of 16 amino acids.

The chain has TRBV11-2 and TRBJ1-2, with D uncertain. The sample comprised blood. This TCR was recovered from a woman aged 35 to 49 with Graves' ophthalmopathy. CDR3 loop: CASSLDREGPLYGYTF. The DNA for the CDR3 is TGTGCCAGCAGCTTAGATCGGGAAGGTCCCCTCTATGGCTACACCTTC.